Shown below are 32 T cell receptor beta chains from a single sample sequenced in a study of blood T cell repertoires in COVID-19 (dated by TCRdb to about 2020). The library was built by means of the immunoSEQ multiplex PCR assay. This immuneACCESS table, as held by TCRdb, lists in-frame sequences with V and J called but not all clones. Of the missing ones, under half trace to an unresolved V gene in checked studies; the others have no known cause. This sample lists some 50,000 clones; about 88% were detected once. The ten largest clones capture around 4.5% of the sample. Sequencing was carried out using peripheral blood. Every receptor here comes from a man aged 45-65 years with active COVID-19.

The V and J genes are TRBV27 and TRBJ1-6; 8 nucleotides align to TRBD1. The J segment lost 8 bases and the V segment lost 5 bases, leaving 11 bases of the junction unmatched. Germline values: CDR1 MNHEY, CDR2 SMNVEV (reference sequence). The CDR3 contains 16 residues. DNA of the CDR3: TGTGCCAGCAGTATGTTCCCGGGACAGGTTGATTCACCCCTCCACTTT. Encoded protein: CASSMFPGQVDSPLHF.

This clone was seen more than once but under ten times. The CDR3 DNA follows: TGTGCCAGCAGCCAAGATTTAGGAAGGGGAAACCCCTACGAGCAGTACTTC. This gives the protein CASSQDLGRGNPYEQYF. The V and J genes are TRBV3-1 (or the pseudogene TRBV3-2) and TRBJ2-7, with D perhaps matching TRBD1 (5 bases). The V gene lost 0 bases and the J gene lost 2 bases, with 17 bases spanning the gap. The CDR3 spans 17 residues. Germline values: CDR1 LGHDT, CDR2 YNNKEL (reference sequence).

The V and J genes are TRBV6-5 and TRBJ2-5; 9 bases align to TRBD2. The V gene's germline CDR1 is MNHEY and CDR2 SVGAGI. This CDR3 is built from 16 residues. J gave up 1 base and V 0 bases, and 3 bases lay outside the gene matches. The CDR3 DNA reads as TGTGCCAGCAGTTACTCACTAGCGGGTACCCAAGAGACCCAGTACTTC. Its translation is CASSYSLAGTQETQYF.

This chain joins TRBV27 and TRBJ2-7; TRBD1 might be the D (6 bases). The CDR3 is 15 residues long. Germline-derived CDR1 and CDR2 are MNHEY and SMNVEV (reference sequence). Between the trimmed V and J ends, which lost 5 bases and 3 bases, there was a span of 17 bases. For the CDR3, the DNA is TGTGCCAGCAGTACCGGGACACAATTCCTCTACGAGCAGTACTTC. This gives the protein CASSTGTQFLYEQYF.

The CDR3 DNA reads as TGTGCCAGCAGCCCCCGACCAGGATACACTGAAGCTTTCTTT. Protein: CASSPRPGYTEAFF. The rearrangement uses TRBV9 and TRBJ1-1; D gene unclear. Per the germline V gene, CDR1 is SGDLS and CDR2 is YYNGEE. With 4 bases removed from V and 3 bases from J, the gap between germline ends came to 13 bases. The CDR3 has 14 amino acids.

The chain joins TRBV4-1 to TRBJ2-1; 11 positions match TRBD2. Trimming at V came to 4 bases and at J to 9 bases, leaving 8 bases not matched to a gene. CDR1 is MGHRA, CDR2 YSYEKL, per germline. CDR3 length equals 15 residues. CDR3 in amino acids: CASSLQTSGAFEQFF. The CDR3 nucleotides read TGCGCCAGCAGCCTACAGACTAGCGGGGCGTTTGAGCAGTTCTTC.

The V gene is TRBV5-6, the J gene TRBJ1-1, with 9 bases identical to TRBD1. The CDR3 runs to 15 residues. Germline CDR1 reads SGHDT; CDR2 reads YYEEEE. V was clipped by 0 bases and J by 3 bases; unmatched bases: 3. CDR3 region: CASSLVDRGDTEAFF. CDR3 in DNA: TGTGCCAGCAGCTTGGTCGACAGGGGGGACACTGAAGCTTTCTTT.

The V and J genes are TRBV9 and TRBJ1-4, with D uncertain. This CDR3 spans 16 amino acids. CDR1 is SGDLS, CDR2 YYNGEE, per germline. Trimming removed 0 bases at V and 8 bases at J, with 17 bases between. CDR3 in amino acids: CASSVGGVPGGEKLFF. CDR3 nucleotides: TGTGCCAGCAGCGTAGGTGGCGTGCCCGGAGGAGAAAAACTGTTTTTT. Full variable domain (missing parts from reference TRBV9 and TRBJ1-4): DSGVTQTPKHLITATGQRVTLRCSPRSGDLSVYWYQQSLDQGLQFLIQYYNGEERAKGNILERFSAQQFPDLHSELNLSSLELGDSALYFCASSVGGVPGGEKLFFGSGTQLSVL.

The chain combines TRBV6-2 or TRBV6-3 with TRBJ1-1, with D possibly matching TRBD1 (6 bases). Germline V gene lookup returns CDR1 MNHEY and CDR2 SVGEGT. CDR3 length: 14 residues. Trimming removed 6 bases from V and 6 bases from J, with 17 bases in between. The CDR3 loop is CASSRGPSGPEAFF. The CDR3 DNA reads as TGTGCCAGCAGCCGGGGGCCGTCAGGTCCTGAAGCTTTCTTT.

The chain links TRBV5-4 to TRBJ1-1; D not resolved. CDR1 SGHNT and CDR2 YYREEE come from the germline V gene (reference sequence). V was pared by 0 bases and J by 6 bases, with 9 bases between. The CDR3 length is 13 residues. CDR3 bases: TGTGCCAGCAGCTTGGCCCTGAGGGCTGAAGCTTTCTTT. It codes for CASSLALRAEAFF.

The V gene is TRBV14, the J gene TRBJ2-7, with 8 bases aligning to TRBD2. CDR1 is SGHDN and CDR2 is FVKESK in the germline V gene. CDR3 length: 17 residues. V lost 0 bases to trimming and J lost 1 base; unmatched junction nucleotides: 8. CDR3 bases: TGTGCCAGCAGCCAAGATTTTGGAGGCGGGGGGTCCTACGAGCAGTACTTC. Protein: CASSQDFGGGGSYEQYF.

This clone is deemed medium-sized. The chain uses TRBV16 and TRBJ1-5, with D hard to call. The CDR3 is made up of 13 amino acids. Per germline, CDR1 KGHSY and CDR2 FQNENV. Trimming stripped 3 bases from V and 1 base from J, with 4 bases between. This CDR3 reads CASSHGSNQPQHF. CDR3 nucleotides: TGTGCCAGCAGCCACGGGAGCAATCAGCCCCAGCATTTT.

The chain carries TRBV5-4 and TRBJ2-1; TRBD1 agrees at 9 bases. Per the germline V gene, CDR1 is SGHNT and CDR2 is YYREEE (reference sequence). J lost 7 bases, V lost 4 bases, and 9 bases had no gene match. This CDR3 contains 15 residues. CDR3 in amino acids: CASSKGQGNRNEQFF. The CDR3 DNA reads TGTGCCAGCAGCAAGGGACAGGGTAATCGAAATGAGCAGTTCTTC.

In DNA, the CDR3 is TGTGCCAGCAGCGCGGGTACCTACAGCCATTTGTCGGTCGGGGAGCTGTTTTTT. Protein product: CASSAGTYSHLSVGELFF. The chain employs TRBV5-6 and TRBJ2-2, with TRBD2 as a possible D gene (5 bases). Trimming shortened V by 4 bases and J by 7 bases, and 26 bases separated the two germline ends. The germline CDR1 and CDR2 sequences are SGHDT and YYEEEE. The CDR3 consists of 18 residues.

The chain couples TRBV28 to TRBJ2-2; TRBD2 matches 9 bases. CDR3 size: 17 residues. After removal of 3 bases from V and 4 bases from J, the junction contained 9 bases not matched to a gene. Germline CDR1 and CDR2: MDHEN and SYDVKM. Written as DNA, the CDR3 is TGTGCCAGCAGTTTTGGTCTAGCGGGGTTCGGCACCGGGGAGCTGTTTTTT. This codes for CASSFGLAGFGTGELFF.

The chain links TRBV30 to TRBJ1-2; 10 positions agree with TRBD1. The V gene's germline CDR1 is GTSNPN and CDR2 SVGIG (reference sequence). V dropped 1 base and J dropped 10; count of bases not matched to a gene: 15. The CDR3 is made up of 16 amino acids. The CDR3 DNA is TGTGCCTGGAGTGGACAGGGGGCCGCCTTAACTGCACTCTACACCTTC. It translates to CAWSGQGAALTALYTF. The full variable domain, rest sourced from reference TRBV30 and TRBJ1-2, is SQTIHQWPATLVQPVGSPLSLECTVEGTSNPNLYWYRQAAGRGLQLLFYSVGIGQISSEVPQNLSASRPQDRQFILSSKKLLLSDSGFYLCAWSGQGAALTALYTFGSGTRLTVV.

This chain connects TRBV10-3 to TRBJ2-2, with TRBD1 identical over 9 bases. Trimming removed 3 bases from V and 0 bases from J; junction bases left unmatched: 5. Looked up from germline, CDR1 is ENHRY and CDR2 is SYGVKD. The CDR3 has 17 amino acids. CDR3 nucleotides: TGTGCCATCAGTGATTCACAGGGGGCTGCGAACACCGGGGAGCTGTTTTTT. Translation gives CAISDSQGAANTGELFF.

This sequence joins TRBV15 and TRBJ1-6, with D maybe TRBD1 (6 bases). CDR1 and CDR2 from the germline V gene are LNHNV and YYDKDF (reference sequence). Trimming took off 3 bases at V and 4 bases at J, with 10 bases between the two ends. The CDR3 has 15 residues. CDR3 sequence (DNA): TGTGCCACCAGCAGGGAAACAGGGTATAATTCACCCCTCCACTTT. This sequence encodes CATSRETGYNSPLHF.

This rearrangement joins TRBV2 to TRBJ2-5, with D tentatively TRBD1 (6 bases). Germline V gene data show CDR1 as SNHLY and CDR2 as FYNNEI. The CDR3 consists of 14 residues. V was cut by 10 bases and J by 4 bases, with 19 bases left in between. The CDR3 sequence: CANLPGQGRETQYF. In nucleotides, the CDR3 is TGTGCCAACCTACCCGGGCAGGGGCGAGAGACCCAGTACTTC.

CDR3 sequence (DNA): TGTGCCAGTAGTATGGGGCACAGGACCTACGAGCAGTACTTC. This sequence encodes CASSMGHRTYEQYF. This chain joins TRBV19 and TRBJ2-7; TRBD1 might be the D (5 bases). CDR1 and CDR2 from the germline V gene are LNHDA and SQIVND (reference sequence). CDR3 length equals 14 residues. V lost 3 bases and J 2 bases, leaving 11 bases between the germline ends. Based on the CDR3 plus reference TRBV19 and TRBJ2-7, the full variable domain is DGGITQSPKYLFRKEGQNVTLSCEQNLNHDAMYWYRQDPGQGLRLIYYSQIVNDFQKGDIAEGYSVSREKKESFPLTVTSAQKNPTAFYLCASSMGHRTYEQYFGPGTRLTVT.

The chain uses TRBV6-2 or TRBV6-3 and TRBJ2-2; perhaps TRBD1 as D (5 bases). Per the germline V gene, CDR1 is MNHEY and CDR2 is SVGEGT. V lost 4 bases to trimming and J lost 5 bases, with 17 bases between them. CDR3 length: 16 amino acids. As DNA, the CDR3 is TGTGCCAGCAGTTGGGGTTCAGGGATCTCGACCGGGGAGCTGTTTTTT. This codes for CASSWGSGISTGELFF.

The J gene is TRBJ1-2, the V gene TRBV11-2; perhaps TRBD1 as D (5 bases). V lost 3 bases and J 8 bases, leaving 16 bases between the germline ends. The CDR3 is made up of 14 amino acids. Germline V CDR1 and CDR2: SGHAT, FQNNGV. CDR3 nucleotide sequence: TGTGCCAGCAGCTTGCCGGGAGGGACTCTGGGCTACACCTTC. Protein: CASSLPGGTLGYTF.

V is TRBV21-1 and J is TRBJ1-3; the table's D call, TRBD1, has no DNA check behind it. TRBV21-1 counts as a pseudogene. The CDR3 loop spans 16 amino acids. CDR3 DNA sequence: TGTGCCAGCAGCACAAAAGGGGGAACCTCTGGAAACACCATATATTTT. It specifies CASSTKGGTSGNTIYF.

The chain is built from TRBV7-2 and TRBJ2-7, with D perhaps TRBD1 (6 bases). CDR3 length: 15 residues. V was pared by 2 bases and J by 3 bases, with 14 bases between. In germline, CDR1 is SGHTA, CDR2 FQGNSA. CDR3 residues: CASSLSGQIVYEQYF. The CDR3 DNA follows: TGTGCCAGCAGCTTATCCGGACAGATTGTCTACGAGCAGTACTTC.

The chain couples TRBV4-2 to TRBJ2-1; no clear D gene. CDR1 and CDR2 (germline): LGHNA, YNFKEQ. This CDR3 has 16 amino acids. Trimming stripped 1 base from V and 5 bases from J, with 15 bases between. CDR3 residues: CASSQGATYRHNEQFF. Here the CDR3 DNA reads TGTGCCAGCAGCCAAGGAGCAACCTACCGTCACAATGAGCAGTTCTTC.

This clone has more than one count but fewer than ten. The chain recombines TRBV13 with TRBJ2-3; 9 bases are shared with TRBD1. The CDR3 sequence is 15 residues long. Per germline, CDR1 PRHDT and CDR2 FYEKMQ (reference sequence). V lost 5 bases and J lost 3; bases outside the gene matches: 6. CDR3 sequence (DNA): TGTGCCAGCAGCCCAGGACAGGGGAGGACAGATACGCAGTATTTT. Translation: CASSPGQGRTDTQYF. The full variable domain, its missing parts supplied by reference TRBV13 and TRBJ2-3, is AAGVIQSPRHLIKEKRETATLKCYPIPRHDTVYWYQQGPGQDPQFLISFYEKMQSDKGSIPDRFSAQQFSDYHSELNMSSLELGDSALYFCASSPGQGRTDTQYFGPGTRLTVL.

In regard to this clone: This CDR3 is also generated by other DNA sequences in the sample. The chain links TRBV10-2 to TRBJ2-5; D possibly corresponds to TRBD1 (6 bases). V lost 0 bases and J lost 5, with 7 bases in between. CDR1 is WSHSY, CDR2 SAAADI, per germline. CDR3 length: 13 amino acids. The CDR3 protein is CASSESRGETQYF. The CDR3 DNA sequence: TGCGCCAGCAGTGAGTCTAGGGGGGAGACCCAGTACTTC.

This clone has a handful of counts. The V and J genes are TRBV19 and TRBJ1-1, with TRBD1 identical over 10 bases. Trimming removed 9 bases from V and 7 bases from J; junction bases left unmatched: 11. Germline V gene sequence: CDR1 LNHDA, CDR2 SQIVND (reference sequence). The CDR3 loop spans 14 amino acids. CDR3 bases: TGTGCCAGCGTCTCCCGGGACAGGGGAATTGAAGCTTTCTTT. Translation gives CASVSRDRGIEAFF.

The chain uses TRBV6-1 and TRBJ2-3; maybe TRBD2 (6 bases). Germline lookup yields CDR1 MNHNS and CDR2 SASEGT. V shed 3 bases and J shed 0 bases, with 13 bases lying between them. The CDR3 loop spans 16 amino acids. CDR3 amino acids: CASSDDPGLSTDTQYF. The CDR3 DNA reads as TGTGCCAGCAGTGATGATCCGGGACTGAGCACAGATACGCAGTATTTT.

The chain combines TRBV4-1 with TRBJ2-7; TRBD2 is a possible D gene (6 bases). The germline gives CDR1 MGHRA, CDR2 YSYEKL. The V end was cut by 0 bases, the J end by 0 bases, with 12 bases between. The CDR3 is 16 amino acids. The CDR3 region has the DNA TGCGCCAGCAGCCAAGATTTCGCGGGGAACTCCTACGAGCAGTACTTC. Protein: CASSQDFAGNSYEQYF.

The rearrangement uses TRBV24-1 and TRBJ2-3, with 7 bases identical to TRBD2. Germline trimming cut 4 bases from V and 3 bases from J; bases unmatched to any gene: 9. Germline V gives CDR1 KGHDR, CDR2 SFDVKD. The CDR3 consists of 16 residues. The DNA for the CDR3 is TGTGCCACCAGTGACCCCGGGCTAGCGGCTACAGATACGCAGTATTTT. Protein sequence: CATSDPGLAATDTQYF.

The CDR3 sequence is CASSSLDRGTYEQYF. DNA of the CDR3: TGTGCCAGCAGCTCGCTCGACAGGGGAACCTACGAGCAGTACTTC. The genes are TRBV7-9 and TRBJ2-7, with 8 positions matching TRBD1. Per the germline V gene, CDR1 is SEHNR and CDR2 is FQNEAQ (reference sequence). Unmatched junction bases numbered 7, after V lost 4 bases and J lost 2 bases. CDR3 length: 15 residues.